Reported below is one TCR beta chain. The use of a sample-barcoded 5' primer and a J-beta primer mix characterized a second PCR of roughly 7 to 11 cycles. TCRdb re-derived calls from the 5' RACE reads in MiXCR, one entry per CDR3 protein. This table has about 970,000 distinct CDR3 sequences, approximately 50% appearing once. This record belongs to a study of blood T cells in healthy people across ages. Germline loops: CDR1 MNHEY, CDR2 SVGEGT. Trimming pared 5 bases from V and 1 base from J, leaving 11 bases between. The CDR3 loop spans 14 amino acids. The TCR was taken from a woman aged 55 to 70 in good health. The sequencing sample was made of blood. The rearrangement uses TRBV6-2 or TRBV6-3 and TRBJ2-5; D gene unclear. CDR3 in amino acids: CASSPLRVQETQYF. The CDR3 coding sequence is TGTGCCAGCAGTCCTCTGCGCGTCCAAGAGACCCAGTACTTC.